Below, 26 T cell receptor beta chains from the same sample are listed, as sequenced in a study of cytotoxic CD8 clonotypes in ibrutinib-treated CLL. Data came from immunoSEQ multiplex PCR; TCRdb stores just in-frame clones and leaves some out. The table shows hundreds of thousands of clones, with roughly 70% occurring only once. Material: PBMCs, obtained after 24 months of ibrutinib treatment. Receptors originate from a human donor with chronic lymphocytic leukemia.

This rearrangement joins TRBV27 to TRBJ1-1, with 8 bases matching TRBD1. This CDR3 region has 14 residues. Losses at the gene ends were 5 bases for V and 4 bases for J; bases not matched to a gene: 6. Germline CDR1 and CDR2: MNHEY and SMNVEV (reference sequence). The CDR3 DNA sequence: TGTGCCAGCAGTGGACAGGGTGTTAGCACTGAAGCTTTCTTT. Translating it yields CASSGQGVSTEAFF.

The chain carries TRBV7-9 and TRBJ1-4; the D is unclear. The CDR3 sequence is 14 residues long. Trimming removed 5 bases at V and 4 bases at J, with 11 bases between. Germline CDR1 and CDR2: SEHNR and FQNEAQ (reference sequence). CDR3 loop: CASSADGLNEKLFF. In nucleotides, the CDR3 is TGTGCCAGCAGCGCTGACGGCCTTAATGAAAAACTGTTTTTT. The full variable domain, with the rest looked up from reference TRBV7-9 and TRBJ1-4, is DTGVSQNPRHKITKRGQNVTFRCDPISEHNRLYWYRQTLGQGPEFLTYFQNEAQLEKSRLLSDRFSAERPKGSFSTLEIQRTEQGDSAMYLCASSADGLNEKLFFGSGTQLSVL.

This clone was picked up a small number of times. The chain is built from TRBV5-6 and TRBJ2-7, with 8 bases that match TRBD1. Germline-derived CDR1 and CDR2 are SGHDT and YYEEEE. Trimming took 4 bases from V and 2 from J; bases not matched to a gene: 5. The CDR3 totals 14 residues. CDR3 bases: TGTGCCAGCAGCCCGGACAGGGAGACCTACGAGCAGTACTTC. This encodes CASSPDRETYEQYF.

CDR3 in DNA: TGTGCCAGCAGTGAAGGCAGGGTCGCTAACTCTGGGGCCAACGTCCTGACTTTC. This gives the protein CASSEGRVANSGANVLTF. The chain combines TRBV6-1 with TRBJ2-6; tentative D call: TRBD1 (5 bases). Germline CDR1 reads MNHNS; CDR2 reads SASEGT. Trimming cost V 1 base and J 0 bases, with 13 bases left between them. This CDR3 has 18 amino acids.

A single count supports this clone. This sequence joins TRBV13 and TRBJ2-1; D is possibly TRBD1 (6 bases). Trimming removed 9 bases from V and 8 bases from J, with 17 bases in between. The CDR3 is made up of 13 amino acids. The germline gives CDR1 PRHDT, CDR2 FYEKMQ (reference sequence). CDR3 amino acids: CASTGQSLYEQFF. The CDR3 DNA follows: TGTGCCAGTACCGGACAGTCTCTCTATGAGCAGTTCTTC.

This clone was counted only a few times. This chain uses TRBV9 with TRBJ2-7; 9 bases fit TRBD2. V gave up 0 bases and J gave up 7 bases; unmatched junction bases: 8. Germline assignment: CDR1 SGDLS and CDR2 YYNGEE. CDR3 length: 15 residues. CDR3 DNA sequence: TGTGCCAGCAGCGTAGAAGGACTAGCGCGAGAAGAGCAGTACTTC. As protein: CASSVEGLAREEQYF.

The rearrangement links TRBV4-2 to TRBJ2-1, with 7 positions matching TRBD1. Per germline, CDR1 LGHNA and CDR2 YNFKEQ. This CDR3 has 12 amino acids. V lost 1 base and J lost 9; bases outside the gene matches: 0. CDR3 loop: CASSQGTGEQFF. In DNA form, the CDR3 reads TGTGCCAGCAGCCAAGGGACAGGTGAGCAGTTCTTC.

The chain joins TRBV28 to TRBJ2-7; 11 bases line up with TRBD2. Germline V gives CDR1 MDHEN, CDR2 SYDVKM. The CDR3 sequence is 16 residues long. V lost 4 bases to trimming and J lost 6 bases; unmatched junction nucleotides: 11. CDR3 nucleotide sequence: TGTGCCAGCAGTTCCAACGACTTAGCGGGAGGGGGCGAGCAGTACTTC. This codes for CASSSNDLAGGGEQYF.

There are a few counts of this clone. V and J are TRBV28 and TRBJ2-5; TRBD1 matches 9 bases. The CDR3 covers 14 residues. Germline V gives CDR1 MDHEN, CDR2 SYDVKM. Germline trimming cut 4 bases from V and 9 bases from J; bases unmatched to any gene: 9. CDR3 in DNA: TGTGCCAGCAGTTCCGGGACAGGGCCATGGGCCCAGTACTTC. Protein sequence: CASSSGTGPWAQYF.

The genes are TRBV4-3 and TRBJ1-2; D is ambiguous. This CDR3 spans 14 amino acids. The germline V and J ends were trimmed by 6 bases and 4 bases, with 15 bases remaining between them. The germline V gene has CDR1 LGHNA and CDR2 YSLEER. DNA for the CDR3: TGCGCCAGCAGATCGGTCAGTTTCCCCTATGGCTACACCTTC. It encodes CASRSVSFPYGYTF.

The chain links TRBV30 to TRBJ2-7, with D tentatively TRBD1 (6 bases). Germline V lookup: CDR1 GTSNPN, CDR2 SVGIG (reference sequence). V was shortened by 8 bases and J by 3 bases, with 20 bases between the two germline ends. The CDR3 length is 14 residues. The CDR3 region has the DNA TGTGCCGCCAAGCACACCGGGACATACTACGAGCAGTACTTC. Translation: CAAKHTGTYYEQYF.

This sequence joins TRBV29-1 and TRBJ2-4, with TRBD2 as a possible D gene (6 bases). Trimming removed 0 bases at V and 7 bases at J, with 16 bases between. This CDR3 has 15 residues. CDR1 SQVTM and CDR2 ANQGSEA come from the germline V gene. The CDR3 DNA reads TGCAGCGTTGAAGACGTCGGGGGTCCGGGTAACATTCAGTACTTC. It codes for CSVEDVGGPGNIQYF.

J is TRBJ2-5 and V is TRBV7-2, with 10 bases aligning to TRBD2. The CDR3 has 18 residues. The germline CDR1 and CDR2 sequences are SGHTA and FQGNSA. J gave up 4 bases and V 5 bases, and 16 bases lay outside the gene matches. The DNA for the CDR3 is TGTGCCAGCAGCCCGCGACTAGCGGGTCTGCCCCTGGGAGAGACCCAGTACTTC. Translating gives CASSPRLAGLPLGETQYF.

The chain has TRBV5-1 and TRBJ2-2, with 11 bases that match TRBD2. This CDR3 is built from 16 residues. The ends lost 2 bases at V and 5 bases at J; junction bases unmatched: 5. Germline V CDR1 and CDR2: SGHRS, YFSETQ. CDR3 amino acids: CASSFLTSGKTGELFF. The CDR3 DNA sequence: TGCGCCAGCAGCTTCTTGACTAGCGGGAAAACCGGGGAGCTGTTTTTT.

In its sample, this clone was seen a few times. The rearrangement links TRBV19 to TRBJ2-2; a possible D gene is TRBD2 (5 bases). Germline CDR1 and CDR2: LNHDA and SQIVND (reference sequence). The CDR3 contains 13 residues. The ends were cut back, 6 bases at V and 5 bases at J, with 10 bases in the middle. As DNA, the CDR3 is TGTGCCAGTAGCGGGGTATTAACCGGGGAGCTGTTTTTT. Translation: CASSGVLTGELFF.

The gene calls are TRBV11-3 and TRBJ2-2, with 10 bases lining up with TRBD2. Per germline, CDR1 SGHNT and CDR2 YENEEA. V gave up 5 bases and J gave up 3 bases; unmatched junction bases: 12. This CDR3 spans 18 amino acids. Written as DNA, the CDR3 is TGTGCCAGCAGCCCAAGGACTAGCGGCCATTTAGACACCGGGGAGCTGTTTTTT. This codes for CASSPRTSGHLDTGELFF.

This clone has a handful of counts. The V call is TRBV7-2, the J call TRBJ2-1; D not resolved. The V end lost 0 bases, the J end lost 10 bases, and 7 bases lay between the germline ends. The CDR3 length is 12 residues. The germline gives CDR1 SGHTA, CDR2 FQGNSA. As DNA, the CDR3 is TGTGCCAGCAGCTTAGCGGGTAGAGAGCAGTTCTTC. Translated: CASSLAGREQFF.

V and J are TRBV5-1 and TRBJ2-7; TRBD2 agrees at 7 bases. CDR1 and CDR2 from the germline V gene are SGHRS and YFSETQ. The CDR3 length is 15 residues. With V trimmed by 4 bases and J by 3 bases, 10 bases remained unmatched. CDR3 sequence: CASSPGRAGDYEQYF. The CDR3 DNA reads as TGCGCCAGCAGCCCAGGGAGGGCGGGAGACTACGAGCAGTACTTC.

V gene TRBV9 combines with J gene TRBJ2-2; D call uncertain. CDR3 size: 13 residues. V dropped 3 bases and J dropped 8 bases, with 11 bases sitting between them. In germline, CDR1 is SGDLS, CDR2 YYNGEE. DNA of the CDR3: TGTGCCAGCAGCGCCGATGGAGCGGGGGAGCTGTTTTTT. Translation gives CASSADGAGELFF.

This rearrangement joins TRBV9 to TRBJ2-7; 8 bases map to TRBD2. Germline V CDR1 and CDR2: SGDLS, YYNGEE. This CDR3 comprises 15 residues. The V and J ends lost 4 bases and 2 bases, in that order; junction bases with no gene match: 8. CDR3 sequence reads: CASSYTSGSTYEQYF. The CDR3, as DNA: TGTGCCAGCAGCTATACTAGCGGAAGTACCTACGAGCAGTACTTC. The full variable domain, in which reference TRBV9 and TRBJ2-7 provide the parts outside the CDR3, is DSGVTQTPKHLITATGQRVTLRCSPRSGDLSVYWYQQSLDQGLQFLIQYYNGEERAKGNILERFSAQQFPDLHSELNLSSLELGDSALYFCASSYTSGSTYEQYFGPGTRLTVT.

CDR3 nucleotides: TGTGCCAGCAGCTCTGCAGGTTTCTACTACGAGCAGTACTTC. This codes for CASSSAGFYYEQYF. The V gene is TRBV7-2, the J gene TRBJ2-7; D not certain. The CDR3 contains 14 residues. V lost 4 bases, J lost 3 bases, and 13 bases lay in between. CDR1 is SGHTA and CDR2 is FQGNSA in the germline V gene. The variable domain in full, with the rest retrieved from reference TRBV7-2 and TRBJ2-7, is GAGVSQSPSNKVTEKGKDVELRCDPISGHTALYWYRQSLGQGLEFLIYFQGNSAPDKSGLPSDRFSAERTGGSVSTLTIQRTQQEDSAVYLCASSSAGFYYEQYFGPGTRLTVT.

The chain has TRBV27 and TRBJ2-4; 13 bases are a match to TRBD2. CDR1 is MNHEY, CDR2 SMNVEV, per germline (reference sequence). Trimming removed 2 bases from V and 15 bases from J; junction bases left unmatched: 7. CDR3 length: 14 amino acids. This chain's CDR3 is CASSLDTSGRAWYF. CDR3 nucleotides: TGTGCCAGCAGTTTAGATACTAGCGGGAGGGCTTGGTACTTC.

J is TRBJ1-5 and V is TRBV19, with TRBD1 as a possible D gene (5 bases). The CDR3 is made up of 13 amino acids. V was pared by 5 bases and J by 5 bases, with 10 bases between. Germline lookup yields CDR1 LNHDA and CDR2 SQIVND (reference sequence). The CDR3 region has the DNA TGTGCCAGTAGTGGGGCCGTGGATCAGCCCCAGCATTTT. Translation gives CASSGAVDQPQHF.

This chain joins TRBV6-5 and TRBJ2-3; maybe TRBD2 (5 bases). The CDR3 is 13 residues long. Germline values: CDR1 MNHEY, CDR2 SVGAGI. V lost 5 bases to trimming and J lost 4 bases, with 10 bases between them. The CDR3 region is CASSEIGADTQYF. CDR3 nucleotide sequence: TGTGCCAGCAGTGAGATCGGGGCAGATACGCAGTATTTT.

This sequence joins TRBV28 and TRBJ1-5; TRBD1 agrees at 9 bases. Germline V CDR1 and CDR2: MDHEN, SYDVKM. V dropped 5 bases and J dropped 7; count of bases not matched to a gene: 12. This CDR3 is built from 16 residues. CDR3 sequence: CASSPSGQGEGQPQHF. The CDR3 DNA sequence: TGTGCCAGCAGTCCTTCGGGACAGGGAGAAGGACAGCCCCAGCATTTT.

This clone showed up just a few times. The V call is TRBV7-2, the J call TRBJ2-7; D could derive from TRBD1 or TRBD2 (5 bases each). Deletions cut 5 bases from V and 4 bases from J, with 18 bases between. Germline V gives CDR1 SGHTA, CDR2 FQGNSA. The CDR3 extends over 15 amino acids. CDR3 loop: CASSPTGTSRYEQYF. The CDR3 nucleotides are TGTGCCAGCAGCCCAACCGGGACCTCCCGTTACGAGCAGTACTTC.